The table lists the clone carrying this TCR beta chain with a few counts. This specimen belongs to a study of response to subunit inactivated influenza vaccine. MiXCR, run by TCRdb on the RT-PCR reads, gives a single entry per CDR3 protein. This sample carries about 160,000 distinct CDR3 sequences, about 11% of them seen once, and the ten largest clones take around 40%. V lost 5 bases and J lost 3, with 18 bases in between. This CDR3 is built from 16 residues. The germline V gene has CDR1 SGHAT and CDR2 FQNNGV. The chain carries TRBV11-2 and TRBJ2-3, with a possible D match to TRBD1 (5 bases). Sequences were derived from CD8+ T cells sorted from PBMCs, sampled 23 months after vaccination. The TCR sequence derives from a man between 50 and 75 years old who received an inactivated influenza vaccine. In DNA, the CDR3 is TGTGCCAGCAGCCCCTGGGGCGAAGAAGAGACAGATACGCAGTATTTT. Translated: CASSPWGEEETDTQYF. The whole variable domain, filled in from reference TRBV11-2 and TRBJ2-3, reads EAGVAQSPRYKIIEKRQSVAFWCNPISGHATLYWYQQILGQGPKLLIQFQNNGVVDDSQLPKDRFSAERLKGVDSTLKIQPAKLEDSAVYLCASSPWGEEETDTQYFGPGTRLTVL.